This is a list of T cell receptor beta chains from one sample in a study of blood T cell repertoires in COVID-19. Assay used: immunoSEQ multiplex PCR; TCRdb lists only in-frame clones, some missing. The repertoire holds about 86,000 clones, with approximately 83% as singletons. Sequenced: peripheral blood. These receptors originate from an elderly woman with active or convalescent COVID-19. The CDR3 runs from the conserved cysteine through the conserved F or W. The D gene is left open where the match is weak. Size is stated for part of the rows, as once, few or many counts, or as a class when the clone is expanded.

j_gene: TRBJ2-7; d_gene: TRBD2; abundance: once; v_gene: TRBV2; CDR3aa: CASSLGREVSYEQYF; CDR3nt: TGTGCCAGCAGCTTAGGGAGGGAGGTCTCCTACGAGCAGTACTTC
j_gene: TRBJ1-1; d_gene: .; abundance: .; v_gene: TRBV9; CDR3aa: CASSVTVGAELAFF; CDR3nt: TGTGCCAGCAGCGTAACGGTTGGGGCTGAACTAGCTTTCTTT
j_gene: TRBJ1-4; d_gene: .; abundance: .; v_gene: TRBV6-2/TRBV6-3; CDR3aa: CASSYHTNEKLFF; CDR3nt: TGTGCCAGCAGTTACCACACGAATGAAAAACTGTTTTTT
j_gene: TRBJ1-1; d_gene: .; abundance: few; v_gene: TRBV5-8; CDR3aa: CASSLVPDSMNTEAFF; CDR3nt: TGTGCCAGCAGCTTGGTGCCCGACAGTATGAACACTGAAGCTTTCTTT
j_gene: TRBJ2-1; d_gene: TRBD2; abundance: .; v_gene: TRBV6-6; CDR3aa: CASSYTGGGHNEQFF; CDR3nt: TGTGCCAGCAGTTACACGGGCGGGGGGCACAATGAGCAGTTCTTC
j_gene: TRBJ1-6; d_gene: .; abundance: .; v_gene: TRBV5-4; CDR3aa: CASSPMGDYSPLHF; CDR3nt: TGTGCCAGCAGCCCGATGGGAGATTATTCACCCCTCCACTTT
j_gene: TRBJ1-2; d_gene: TRBD1; abundance: .; v_gene: TRBV3-1/TRBV3-2; CDR3aa: CASSPGTGSRIGHGYTF; CDR3nt: TGTGCCAGCAGCCCAGGGACAGGGAGTCGAATTGGTCATGGCTACACCTTC
j_gene: TRBJ2-2; d_gene: .; abundance: .; v_gene: TRBV2; CDR3aa: CASSESGLEAGELFF; CDR3nt: TGTGCCAGCAGTGAATCAGGGCTTGAAGCCGGGGAGCTGTTTTTT
j_gene: TRBJ2-7; d_gene: TRBD1; abundance: few; v_gene: TRBV7-2; CDR3aa: CASSRDSSSYEQYF; CDR3nt: TGTGCCAGCAGCCGGGACAGTTCCTCCTACGAGCAGTACTTC
j_gene: TRBJ2-7; d_gene: .; abundance: .; v_gene: TRBV28; CDR3aa: CASSRYYEQYF; CDR3nt: TGTGCCAGCAGTCGCTATTACGAGCAGTACTTC
j_gene: TRBJ1-5; d_gene: .; abundance: few; v_gene: TRBV21-1; CDR3aa: CASSKGHSNQPQHF; CDR3nt: TGTGCCAGCAGCAAAGGGCATAGCAATCAGCCCCAGCATTTT
j_gene: TRBJ2-7; d_gene: .; abundance: few; v_gene: TRBV5-1; CDR3aa: CASRGELVNYEQYF; CDR3nt: TGCGCCAGCAGGGGAGAGTTGGTCAACTACGAGCAGTACTTC
j_gene: TRBJ2-2; d_gene: TRBD1; abundance: .; v_gene: TRBV28; CDR3aa: CASRPDRGGFVGELFF; CDR3nt: TGTGCCAGCAGGCCTGACAGGGGAGGATTCGTCGGGGAGCTGTTTTTT